This TCR beta chain was documented in a study of T cell responses to AZD1222 COVID-19 vaccine (dated by TCRdb to about 2021). Background on the whole study: AZD1222 recipients whose second dose came at about 4 weeks and those whose second dose came at about 12 weeks were combined into one group, since spike-specific TCR depth and breadth did not differ between the two schedules. TCR sequencing was performed for 230 to 250 trial participants, of whom about 200 were given two doses of AZD1222 and about 25 were given two doses of MenACWY control vaccine. Trial participants were enrolled by age into subgroups of 18-55, 56-69 and 70-plus years, and about 150, 27 and 61 TCR-sequenced participants, respectively, were included in these subgroups. Study-wide findings and limitations: Participants were mostly white British, with more females than males. The authors suggested clonal diversity may have been underestimated. After two AZD1222 doses, spike-specific TCR breadth and depth were significantly higher than at day 0 and than in MenACWY recipients. The 56-69-year group was small, and its depth increase did not reach significance, likely because of low power. The vaccine-associated CD4 TCRs covered the entire spike protein, and the dominant responses fell in regions 160-218 and 743-854. Epitopes outside the regions mutated in the B.1.351 and B.1.1.7 variants were reportedly recognized by nearly half of the unique spike-specific TCRs. Conclusions about previously exposed vaccinees are limited, since just six AZD1222 recipients were seropositive for SARS-CoV-2 at baseline. No day 14 peak-response samples were available, so repertoires were characterized only after the peak T cell response.

To note about this clone: Its antigen remains undetermined. No base-level quality is on record; no much larger clone is a single base apart.

The CDR3 regions of human TCRbeta chains were analyzed by immunosequencing. Concerning the study's data processing: TCRs in the repertoires were matched against a reference library of SARS-CoV-2-specific TCRs that had been generated with the MIRA antigen-specificity platform. Breadth meant the fraction of unique TCRs that were SARS-CoV-2-associated, whereas depth meant the fraction of total T cells that were SARS-CoV-2-associated. Using the MIRA data, each spike-specific TCR was assigned both to the spike region to which the TCR was reactive and to a CD4 or CD8 class. Log10-transformed breadth and depth values were compared by one-way ANOVA with Sidak's multiple comparisons tests. This is the immuneACCESS table as TCRdb keeps it, with only in-frame sequences that have V and J called. A part of the clones is gone; compared with another copy, unresolved V genes explain less than half, and the rest is unexplained. The V and J calls and clone size are taken from that table; D and trimming were inferred from the DNA. For this sample there are 100,000 or so clones; 87% appear just once. The top ten clonotypes cover around 12% of the sample.

The CDR3 contains 11 residues, cysteine and phenylalanine counted. The entry retains the CDR3 DNA only, 33 bases that are in frame from base 1. Reading the germline V gene gives CDR1 MNHEY and CDR2 SVGAGI. Cut back by 7 bases and 5 bases, the V and J ends lie 9 bases apart. In light of the paper, this sample's time point label describes: baseline before first vaccination. Vaccinee samples were obtained from the UK trials COV001 and COV002, which included a single-blind randomized controlled phase 2/3 trial of AZD1222 (ChAdOx1 nCoV-19) in healthy adults. For TCRbeta chain sequencing, PBMC samples were collected from trial participants at day 0 and at day 28 after the second dose.

The chain is assembled from TRBV6-5 and TRBJ2-7; the D gene is not confidently resolved. The sequence derives from an adult in good health. The source was peripheral blood, collected on day 0 of AZD1222 vaccination. The CDR3 has the sequence CASNRENEQYF. The bases are TGTGCCAGCAATAGGGAAAACGAGCAGTACTTC.